One sample yielded the 7 T cell receptor beta chains listed below, sequenced in a study of cytomegalovirus exposure and HLA in healthy donors. Researchers ran the PCR with 60 Vbeta and 13 Jbeta primers. Generated by immunoSEQ multiplex PCR, the TCRdb table keeps only in-frame clones and is missing some. The table has under 250,000 clones, around four fifths seen once. Sequenced: PBMCs. The receptors derive from a male donor in good health and CMV-seronegative.

The gene calls are TRBV28 and TRBJ1-6; 8 bases line up with TRBD1. Germline CDR1 reads MDHEN; CDR2 reads SYDVKM. This CDR3 is built from 17 residues. Unmatched junction bases numbered 10, after V lost 5 bases and J lost 4 bases. CDR3 amino acids: CASSLRQGAGYNSPLHF. CDR3 in DNA: TGTGCCAGCAGTCTGCGGCAGGGGGCGGGTTATAATTCACCCCTCCACTTT.

On this clone: Within the sample, other DNA sequences also encode this same CDR3. The chain is built from TRBV19 and TRBJ2-7; 8 bases line up with TRBD1. Germline V gives CDR1 LNHDA, CDR2 SQIVND (reference sequence). The CDR3 covers 14 residues. V was pared by 3 bases and J by 2 bases, with 3 bases of the junction left unmatched. CDR3: CASSIGQGAYEQYF. The DNA of the CDR3 is TGTGCCAGTAGTATTGGACAGGGCGCCTACGAGCAGTACTTC.

This clone has just a few counts. V and J are TRBV7-3 and TRBJ1-1; TRBD1 agrees at 8 bases. Germline trimming cut 6 bases from V and 0 bases from J; bases unmatched to any gene: 3. This CDR3 region has 14 residues. The germline V gene has CDR1 SGHTA and CDR2 FQGTGA. This CDR3 reads CASSTQGVNTEAFF. For the CDR3, the DNA is TGTGCCAGCAGTACACAGGGGGTGAACACTGAAGCTTTCTTT.

The chain uses TRBV13 and TRBJ2-2, with 11 bases matching TRBD1. The CDR3 has 15 residues. Germline values: CDR1 PRHDT, CDR2 FYEKMQ (reference sequence). J was trimmed by 8 bases and V by 5 bases; bases with no gene match: 7. The CDR3 DNA sequence: TGTGCCAGCAGCCGAGGGACAGGGGGACTAGGGGAGCTGTTTTTT. Amino acids: CASSRGTGGLGELFF.

The chain recombines TRBV20-1 with TRBJ1-4; 8 positions agree with TRBD1. Germline CDR1 reads DFQATT; CDR2 reads SNEGSKA (reference sequence). The CDR3 is made up of 11 amino acids. J was trimmed by 8 bases and V by 6 bases; bases with no gene match: 2. This CDR3 is CSAGTGEKLFF. CDR3 nucleotides: TGCAGTGCCGGGACAGGAGAAAAACTGTTTTTT.

In this sample, this clone is medium-sized. CDR3 in DNA: TGCGCCAGCAGCCAAGACAGGGGGGTGAGTAGCGAGCAGTACTTC. Its translation is CASSQDRGVSSEQYF. The chain links TRBV4-1 to TRBJ2-7, with D possibly being TRBD1 (7 bases). This CDR3 spans 15 amino acids. The V and J ends lost 0 bases and 6 bases respectively, with 15 bases between them. Germline assignment: CDR1 MGHRA and CDR2 YSYEKL.

This clone was counted a few times. V and J are TRBV7-9 and TRBJ2-5, with 7 bases aligning to TRBD1. CDR3 size: 16 residues. V was pared by 5 bases and J by 3 bases, with 12 bases of the junction left unmatched. Looked up from germline, CDR1 is SEHNR and CDR2 is FQNEAQ (reference sequence). CDR3 region: CASSQADRVIEETQYF. The CDR3, as DNA: TGTGCCAGCAGCCAGGCTGACAGGGTAATAGAAGAGACCCAGTACTTC.